The 13 T cell receptor beta chains in this list originate from one sample, sequenced in a study of blood T cells in healthy people across ages. Primed by a sample-barcoded 5' primer and a J-beta primer mix, a second PCR proceeded for about 6 to 12 cycles. TCRdb re-called the 5' RACE reads through MiXCR, storing one row per CDR3 protein. This table holds more than 900,000 distinct CDR3 sequences, 25% to 35% found once. These data also featured in a second study, about T cells of mothers and their children.

The sequencing input was blood. Receptors originate from a woman aged 35 to 49 in good health.

V is TRBV5-4 and J is TRBJ2-4; D may be TRBD1 or TRBD2 (5 bases each). Germline loops: CDR1 SGHNT, CDR2 YYREEE (reference sequence). V lost 0 bases, J lost 0 bases, and 10 bases lay in between. This CDR3 is 16 amino acids long. The CDR3 coding sequence is TGTGCCAGCAGCTTGGGGGCTGGGGGAGCCAAAAACATTCAGTACTTC. Translated, it gives CASSLGAGGAKNIQYF.

Concerning this clonotype: This may be a read error: a much more frequent sequence differs by one nucleotide. The chain employs TRBV7-2 and TRBJ2-1, with 8 bases matching TRBD1. The V segment lost 6 bases and the J segment 10 bases; nucleotides outside the gene matches: 14. This CDR3 is built from 15 residues. CDR1 and CDR2 from the germline V gene are SGHTA and FQGNSA. The CDR3 loop is CASRDQAGGSYEQFF. The CDR3 DNA is TGTGCCAGCAGGGATCAGGCAGGGGGCTCCTACGAGCAGTTCTTC. Full variable domain (rest looked up from reference TRBV7-2 and TRBJ2-1): GAGVSQSPSNKVTEKGKDVELRCDPISGHTALYWYRQSLGQGLEFLIYFQGNSAPDKSGLPSDRFSAERTGGSVSTLTIQRTQQEDSAVYLCASRDQAGGSYEQFFGPGTRLTVL.

This clonotype was detected many times. The V gene is TRBV6-5, the J gene TRBJ2-7; maybe TRBD1 (6 bases). Germline CDR1 reads MNHEY; CDR2 reads SVGAGI. Between the trimmed V and J ends, which lost 5 bases and 2 bases, there was a span of 16 bases. The CDR3 has 15 residues. The CDR3 region is CASSNLGTIAYEQYF. The DNA of the CDR3 is TGTGCCAGCAGTAACCTCGGGACAATCGCCTACGAGCAGTACTTC.

This clonotype was counted many times. The chain links TRBV5-1 to TRBJ2-7; D is perhaps TRBD1 (7 bases). CDR1 is SGHRS and CDR2 is YFSETQ in the germline V gene. CDR3 length equals 14 residues. Trimming removed 4 bases at V and 2 bases at J, with 13 bases between. The CDR3 region has the DNA TGCGCCAGCAGCGGCGGGACAGATCCCTACGAGCAGTACTTC. Translated: CASSGGTDPYEQYF.

V is TRBV7-2 and J is TRBJ2-2; either TRBD1 or TRBD2 may supply D (5 bases each). Germline CDR1 SGHTA, CDR2 FQGNSA. The CDR3 is 14 residues long. V lost 9 bases and J 6 bases, leaving 17 bases between the germline ends. CDR3 loop: CASSTRGPSGELFF. CDR3 nucleotides: TGTGCCAGTTCAACTAGGGGCCCTTCCGGGGAGCTGTTTTTT.

This clonotype was counted only a few times. CDR3 coding DNA: TGTGCCAGCTGGGCGGGACAAAACTATAATTCACCCCTCCACTTT. It codes for CASWAGQNYNSPLHF. The chain uses TRBV28 and TRBJ1-6, with D possibly matching TRBD1 (6 bases). From germline, CDR1 is MDHEN and CDR2 SYDVKM. V shed 8 bases and J shed 3 bases, with 14 bases lying between them. The CDR3 is 15 residues long. Full variable domain (rest looked up from reference TRBV28 and TRBJ1-6): DVKVTQSSRYLVKRTGEKVFLECVQDMDHENMFWYRQDPGLGLRLIYFSYDVKMKEKGDIPEGYSVSREKKERFSLILESASTNQTSMYLCASWAGQNYNSPLHFGNGTRLTVT.

The chain combines TRBV6-1 with TRBJ2-7; D possibly matches TRBD1 or TRBD2 (5 bases each). The end of the DNA aligns better with TRBJ2-5, so the J call may be wrong. The CDR3 extends over 15 amino acids. CDR1 and CDR2 from the germline V gene are MNHNS and SASEGT. CDR3 in DNA: TGTGCCAGCAGCGTAGATGGGACGCCCGGAGAGACCCAGTACTTC. Its translation: CASSVDGTPGETQYF.

Many counts were recorded for this clonotype. The chain carries TRBV7-2 and TRBJ2-7; D is uncertain. CDR3 length: 13 amino acids. The germline V gene encodes CDR1 SGHTA and CDR2 FQGNSA. The V end was cut by 5 bases, the J end by 8 bases, with 16 bases between. The CDR3 DNA sequence: TGTGCCAGCAGCACAAAGGGATCACAGAAGCAGTACTTC. Residues: CASSTKGSQKQYF.

This clonotype was found many times. The CDR3 loop reads CASSPSGGAVNEQFF. In DNA form, the CDR3 reads TGTGCCAGCAGTCCTAGCGGGGGGGCGGTCAATGAGCAGTTCTTC. The V call is TRBV12-3 or TRBV12-4, the J call TRBJ2-1; the match to TRBD2 covers 12 bases. The CDR3 spans 15 residues. V shed 5 bases and J 6 bases; nucleotides not matched to a gene: 5.

This clonotype was seen only a few times. The chain carries TRBV7-6 and TRBJ1-5, with D perhaps matching TRBD1 (6 bases). In germline, CDR1 is SGHVS, CDR2 FNYEAQ. V lost 5 bases, J lost 3 bases, and 17 bases lay in between. CDR3 length: 16 residues. This CDR3 reads CASSMARGQYNQPQHF. The CDR3 region has the DNA TGTGCCAGCAGCATGGCACGTGGACAGTACAATCAGCCCCAGCATTTT. Looking up the rest from reference TRBV7-6 and TRBJ1-5 gives the full variable domain: GAGVSQSPRYKVTKRGQDVALRCDPISGHVSLYWYRQALGQGPEFLTYFNYEAQQDKSGLPNDRFSAERPEGSISTLTIQRTEQRDSAMYRCASSMARGQYNQPQHFGDGTRLSIL.

The rearrangement links TRBV20-1 to TRBJ2-7; D is ambiguous. Germline V gives CDR1 DFQATT, CDR2 SNEGSKA (reference sequence). The CDR3 has 15 amino acids. The V end lost 3 bases, the J end lost 0 bases, and 15 bases lay between the germline ends. CDR3 sequence: CSASPEWELSYEQYF. CDR3 coding DNA: TGCAGTGCTAGTCCGGAGTGGGAACTCTCCTACGAGCAGTACTTC.

V usage is TRBV20-1 and J usage is TRBJ2-3, with 8 nucleotides matching TRBD1. Per germline, CDR1 DFQATT and CDR2 SNEGSKA (reference sequence). The CDR3 is 15 amino acids. J lost 5 bases, V lost 1 base, and 8 bases had no gene match. CDR3 sequence: CSARVLDRVIDTQYF. CDR3 nucleotides: TGCAGTGCTAGAGTTTTGGACAGGGTAATAGATACGCAGTATTTT.

This clonotype has just one count. The rearrangement links TRBV6-6 to TRBJ1-3; tentatively, D is TRBD1 (5 bases). Germline CDR1 is MNHNY and CDR2 is SVGAGI (reference sequence). CDR3 length: 16 amino acids. Trimming removed 7 bases at V and 2 bases at J, with 18 bases between. Here the CDR3 reads CASMVDSRKTGNTIYF. The DNA for the CDR3 is TGTGCCAGCATGGTTGACAGTCGGAAAACTGGAAACACCATATATTTT.